Described below is a single TCR beta chain sequence and its context. What it binds is not known. This sample is drawn from a study of cytomegalovirus exposure and HLA in healthy donors. Study-level findings and limits: Some V segments could not be told apart, so they were left out, TRBV6-2 and TRBV6-3 among them. V- and J-gene trimming of TCR beta was linked (in a later analysis) to a missense DCLRE1C variant.

V lost 0 bases, J lost 0 bases, and 3 bases stayed unmatched. The CDR3 is 16 amino acids. Germline V gene lookup returns CDR1 SGHRS and CDR2 YFSETQ. Primers for the PCR totalled 60 Vbeta and 13 Jbeta. Measured with immunoSEQ multiplex PCR; TCRdb has only the in-frame clones, and not every one. The sample has roughly 190,000 clones; 81% are singletons. This chain uses TRBV5-1 with TRBJ2-3; 8 nucleotides align to TRBD2. The source of this sequence is a man aged 18 to 35 in good health and CMV-seronegative. The sample consisted of PBMCs. The CDR3, as DNA: TGCGCCAGCAGCTTGGCCGGGGGGGCAAGCACAGATACGCAGTATTTT. Amino acid sequence: CASSLAGGASTDTQYF.